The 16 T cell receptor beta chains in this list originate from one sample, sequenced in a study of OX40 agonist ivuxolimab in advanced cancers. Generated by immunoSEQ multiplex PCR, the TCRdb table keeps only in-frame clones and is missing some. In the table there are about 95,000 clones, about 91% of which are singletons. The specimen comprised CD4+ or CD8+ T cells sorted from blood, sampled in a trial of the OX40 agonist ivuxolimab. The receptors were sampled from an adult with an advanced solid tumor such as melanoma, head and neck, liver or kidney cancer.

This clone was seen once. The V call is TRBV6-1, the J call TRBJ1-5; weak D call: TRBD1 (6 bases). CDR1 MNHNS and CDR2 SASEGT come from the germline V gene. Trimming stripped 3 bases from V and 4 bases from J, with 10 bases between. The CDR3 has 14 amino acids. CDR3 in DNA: TGTGCCAGCAGTGACAGGGGAGGGAATCAGCCCCAGCATTTT. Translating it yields CASSDRGGNQPQHF.

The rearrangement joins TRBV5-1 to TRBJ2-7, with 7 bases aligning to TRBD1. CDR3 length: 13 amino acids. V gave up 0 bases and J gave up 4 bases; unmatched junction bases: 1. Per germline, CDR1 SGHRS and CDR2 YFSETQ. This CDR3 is CASSLGTGYEQYF. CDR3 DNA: TGCGCCAGCAGCTTGGGGACAGGTTACGAGCAGTACTTC.

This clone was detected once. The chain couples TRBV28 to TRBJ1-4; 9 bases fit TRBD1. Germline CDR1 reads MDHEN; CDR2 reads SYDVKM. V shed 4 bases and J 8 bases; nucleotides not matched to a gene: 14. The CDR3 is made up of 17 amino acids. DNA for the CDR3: TGTGCCAGCAGTTCCCCCCGGACAGGGGAAGGTAGAGAAAAACTGTTTTTT. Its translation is CASSSPRTGEGREKLFF. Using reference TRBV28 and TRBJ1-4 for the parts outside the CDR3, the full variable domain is DVKVTQSSRYLVKRTGEKVFLECVQDMDHENMFWYRQDPGLGLRLIYFSYDVKMKEKGDIPEGYSVSREKKERFSLILESASTNQTSMYLCASSSPRTGEGREKLFFGSGTQLSVL.

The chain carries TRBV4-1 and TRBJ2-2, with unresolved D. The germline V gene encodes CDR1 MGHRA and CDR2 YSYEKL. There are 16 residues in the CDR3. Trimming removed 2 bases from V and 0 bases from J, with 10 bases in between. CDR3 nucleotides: TGCGCCAGCAGCCAACCCAGGCTTTCGAACACCGGGGAGCTGTTTTTT. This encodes CASSQPRLSNTGELFF.

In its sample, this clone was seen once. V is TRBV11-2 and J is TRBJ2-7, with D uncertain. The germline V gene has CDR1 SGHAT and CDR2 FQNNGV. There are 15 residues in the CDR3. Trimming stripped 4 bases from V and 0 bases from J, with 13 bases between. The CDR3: CASSYFPQSSYEQYF. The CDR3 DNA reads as TGTGCCAGCAGCTATTTTCCGCAGAGCTCCTACGAGCAGTACTTC.

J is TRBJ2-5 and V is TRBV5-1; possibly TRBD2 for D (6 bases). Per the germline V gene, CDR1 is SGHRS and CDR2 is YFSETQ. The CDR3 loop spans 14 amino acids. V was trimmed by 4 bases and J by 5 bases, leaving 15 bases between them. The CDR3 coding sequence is TGCGCCAGCAGCCCGGGGGAAGGGTTGGAGACCCAGTACTTC. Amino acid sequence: CASSPGEGLETQYF.

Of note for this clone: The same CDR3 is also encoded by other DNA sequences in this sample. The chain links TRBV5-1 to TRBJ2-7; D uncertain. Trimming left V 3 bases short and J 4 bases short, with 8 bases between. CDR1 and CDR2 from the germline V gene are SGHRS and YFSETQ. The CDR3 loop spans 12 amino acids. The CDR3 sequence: CASSSDIYEQYF. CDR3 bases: TGCGCCAGCAGCTCAGACATATACGAGCAGTACTTC.

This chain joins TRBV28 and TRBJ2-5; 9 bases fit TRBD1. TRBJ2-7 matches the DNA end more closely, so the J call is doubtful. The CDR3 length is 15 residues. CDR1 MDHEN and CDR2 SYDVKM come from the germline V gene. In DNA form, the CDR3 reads TGTGCCAGCAGTCCCCTACAGGGGGCGAGCTACGAGCAGTACTTC. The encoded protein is CASSPLQGASYEQYF.

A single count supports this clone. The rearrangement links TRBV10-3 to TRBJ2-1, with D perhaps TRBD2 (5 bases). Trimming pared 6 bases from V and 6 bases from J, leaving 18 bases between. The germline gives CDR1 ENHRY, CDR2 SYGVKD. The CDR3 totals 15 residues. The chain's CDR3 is CAISPGISTTNEQFF. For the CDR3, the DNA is TGTGCCATCAGCCCCGGGATATCAACAACCAATGAGCAGTTCTTC.

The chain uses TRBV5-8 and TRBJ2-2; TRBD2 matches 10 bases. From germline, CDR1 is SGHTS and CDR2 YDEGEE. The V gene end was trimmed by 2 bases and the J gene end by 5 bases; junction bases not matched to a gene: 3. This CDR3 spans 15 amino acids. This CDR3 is CASSFLTSGTGELFF. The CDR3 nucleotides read TGTGCCAGCAGCTTTTTGACTAGCGGGACCGGGGAGCTGTTTTTT.

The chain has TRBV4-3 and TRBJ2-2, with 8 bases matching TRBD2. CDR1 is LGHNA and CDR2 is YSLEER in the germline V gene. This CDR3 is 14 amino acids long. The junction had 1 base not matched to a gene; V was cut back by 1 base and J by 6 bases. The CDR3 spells CASSQAGLAGELFF. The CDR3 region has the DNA TGCGCCAGCAGCCAAGCGGGACTAGCCGGGGAGCTGTTTTTT.

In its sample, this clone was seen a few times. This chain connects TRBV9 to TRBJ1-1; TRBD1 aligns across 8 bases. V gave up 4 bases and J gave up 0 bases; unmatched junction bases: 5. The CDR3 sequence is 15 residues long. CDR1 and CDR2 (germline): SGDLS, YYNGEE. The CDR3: CASSYGQGLNTEAFF. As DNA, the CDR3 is TGTGCCAGCAGCTACGGACAGGGATTGAACACTGAAGCTTTCTTT.

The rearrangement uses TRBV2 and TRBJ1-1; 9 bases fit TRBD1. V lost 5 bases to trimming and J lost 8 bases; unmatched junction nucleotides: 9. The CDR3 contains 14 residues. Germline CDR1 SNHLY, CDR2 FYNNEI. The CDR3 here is CASSTEGGTGEAFF. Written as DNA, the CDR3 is TGTGCCAGCAGTACCGAAGGGGGGACAGGGGAAGCTTTCTTT. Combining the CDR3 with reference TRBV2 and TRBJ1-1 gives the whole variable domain EPEVTQTPSHQVTQMGQEVILRCVPISNHLYFYWYRQILGQKVEFLVSFYNNEISEKSEIFDDQFSVERPDGSNFTLKIRSTKLEDSAMYFCASSTEGGTGEAFFGQGTRLTVV.

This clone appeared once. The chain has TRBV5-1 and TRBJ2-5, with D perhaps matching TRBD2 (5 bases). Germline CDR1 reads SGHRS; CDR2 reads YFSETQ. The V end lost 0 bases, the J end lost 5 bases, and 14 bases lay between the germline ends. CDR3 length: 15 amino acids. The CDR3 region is CASSLASQKMETQYF. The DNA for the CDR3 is TGCGCCAGCAGCTTGGCTAGCCAGAAAATGGAGACCCAGTACTTC.

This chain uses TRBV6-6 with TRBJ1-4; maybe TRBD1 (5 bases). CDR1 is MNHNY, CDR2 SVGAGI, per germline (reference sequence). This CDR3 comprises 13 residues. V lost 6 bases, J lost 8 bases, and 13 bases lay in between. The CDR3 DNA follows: TGTGCCAGCAGAGACCCGGGGGAAGAAAAACTGTTTTTT. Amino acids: CASRDPGEEKLFF.

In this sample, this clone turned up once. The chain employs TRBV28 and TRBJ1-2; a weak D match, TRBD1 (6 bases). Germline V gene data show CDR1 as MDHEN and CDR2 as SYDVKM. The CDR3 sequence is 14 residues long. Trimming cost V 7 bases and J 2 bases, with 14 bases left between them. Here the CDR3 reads CASKGGAGNYGYTF. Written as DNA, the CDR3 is TGTGCCAGCAAGGGGGGGGCTGGGAACTATGGCTACACCTTC.